This entry lists 23 T cell receptor beta chains sequenced from one sample in a study of blood T cell repertoires in COVID-19. The data were produced by immunoSEQ multiplex PCR, yet TCRdb's version contains in-frame clones alone and is incomplete. The sample lists 85,000 to 100,000 clones, roughly 87% occurring once. The sample was peripheral blood. The receptors stem from an older woman with COVID-19, enrolled during active disease.

The V and J genes are TRBV6-5 and TRBJ1-2; 7 positions match TRBD1. V lost 6 bases and J lost 6; bases outside the gene matches: 10. Germline CDR1 reads MNHEY; CDR2 reads SVGAGI. The CDR3 loop spans 14 amino acids. The CDR3 region has the DNA TGTGCCAGCAGGGGGACAGTTGAATGGGATGGCTACACCTTC. Translation gives CASRGTVEWDGYTF.

The rearrangement uses TRBV19 and TRBJ1-3; D call uncertain. The CDR3 is made up of 13 amino acids. The germline CDR1 and CDR2 sequences are LNHDA and SQIVND (reference sequence). Trimming removed 5 bases from V and 0 bases from J, with 5 bases in between. This CDR3 is CASSQDSGNTIYF. The CDR3 nucleotides read TGTGCCAGTAGTCAGGACTCTGGAAACACCATATATTTT.

The rearrangement uses TRBV10-3 and TRBJ2-7; D gene unclear. CDR1 and CDR2 from the germline V gene are ENHRY and SYGVKD. The V gene lost 0 bases and the J gene lost 0 bases, with 9 bases spanning the gap. The CDR3 sequence is 15 residues long. The CDR3 here is CAISESHLLSYEQYF. CDR3 DNA: TGTGCCATCAGTGAGTCGCATTTACTCTCCTACGAGCAGTACTTC.

The chain combines TRBV7-2 with TRBJ2-1; TRBD2 matches 8 bases. Germline V gene lookup returns CDR1 SGHTA and CDR2 FQGNSA. CDR3 length equals 13 residues. The V gene end was trimmed by 3 bases and the J gene end by 9 bases; junction bases not matched to a gene: 4. The CDR3 protein is CASSFSGTVEQFF. CDR3 DNA sequence: TGTGCCAGCAGCTTTAGCGGGACGGTTGAGCAGTTCTTC.

Remarks on this clone: The limits of the CDR3 on the DNA are not certain, so only TCRdb's listed CDR3 is given. The gene calls are TRBV21-1 and TRBJ2-2; the table's D call, TRBD1, has no DNA check behind it. TRBV21-1 is a pseudogene. Including both end residues, the CDR3 is 15 amino acids long. CDR3 amino acids: CASSKFGTGAGELFF.

In this sample, this clone turned up once. This chain connects TRBV29-1 to TRBJ2-3; 10 positions agree with TRBD1. The CDR3 has 14 amino acids. After removal of 1 base from V and 4 bases from J, the junction contained 2 bases not matched to a gene. Germline V gene sequence: CDR1 SQVTM, CDR2 ANQGSEA. The CDR3 DNA follows: TGCAGCGTTGAAGGGGACAGGGGACCAGATACGCAGTATTTT. As protein: CSVEGDRGPDTQYF.

The V gene is TRBV5-6, the J gene TRBJ2-5; 9 bases are a match to TRBD1. V trimming: 5 bases; J trimming: 7 bases; junction bases outside the gene matches: 9. This CDR3 comprises 14 residues. Germline-derived CDR1 and CDR2 are SGHDT and YYEEEE. The CDR3 region is CASRRTGDIRTQYF. CDR3 nucleotide sequence: TGTGCCAGCAGGCGGACAGGGGATATTCGGACCCAGTACTTC.

The rearrangement links TRBV6-5 to TRBJ2-7, with a tentative D call TRBD2 (6 bases). The germline V gene has CDR1 MNHEY and CDR2 SVGAGI. The CDR3 is made up of 15 amino acids. V dropped 6 bases and J dropped 4 bases, with 19 bases sitting between them. CDR3 protein: CASSRTQARGYEQYF. The CDR3 DNA sequence: TGTGCCAGCAGCAGGACCCAAGCGCGGGGTTACGAGCAGTACTTC.

The rearrangement links TRBV2 to TRBJ2-1, with 10 bases identical to TRBD2. The V segment lost 5 bases and the J segment 1 base; nucleotides outside the gene matches: 5. The CDR3 length is 16 residues. Germline V CDR1 and CDR2: SNHLY, FYNNEI. The DNA for the CDR3 is TGTGCCAGCAGTCCTAGCGGGGGTCCATCCTACAATGAGCAGTTCTTC. As protein: CASSPSGGPSYNEQFF.

DNA of the CDR3: TGTGCCAGCAGTCCCAATCGGGGGGGGATATCCTACGAGCAGTACTTC. This codes for CASSPNRGGISYEQYF. V and J are TRBV28 and TRBJ2-7; 8 nucleotides match TRBD2. Looked up from germline, CDR1 is MDHEN and CDR2 is SYDVKM. The CDR3 totals 16 residues. Trimming cost V 5 bases and J 1 base; bases outside gene matches: 10.

This clone showed up just a few times. The chain joins TRBV4-3 to TRBJ1-2, with 11 bases matching TRBD1. This CDR3 is built from 15 residues. The J segment lost 2 bases and the V segment lost 4 bases, leaving 3 bases of the junction unmatched. From germline, CDR1 is LGHNA and CDR2 YSLEER. CDR3 coding DNA: TGCGCCAGCAGCCCCGGGACAGGGGGGAACTATGGCTACACCTTC. It encodes CASSPGTGGNYGYTF.

The chain is built from TRBV4-3 and TRBJ1-1, with D possibly being TRBD1 (5 bases). The CDR3 sequence is 18 residues long. Between the trimmed V and J ends, which lost 3 bases and 1 base, there was a span of 21 bases. The germline V gene encodes CDR1 LGHNA and CDR2 YSLEER. Written as DNA, the CDR3 is TGCGCCAGCAGCCAGAGGGACTTGGGGGGTCTGGGGAACACTGAAGCTTTCTTT. This translates into CASSQRDLGGLGNTEAFF.

J is TRBJ1-1 and V is TRBV14, with 7 nucleotides matching TRBD1. Germline V gives CDR1 SGHDN, CDR2 FVKESK. This CDR3 is built from 16 residues. V lost 5 bases and J lost 1; bases outside the gene matches: 10. CDR3 sequence (DNA): TGTGCCAGCAGCGACCTAACCAGGGGGGAGAACACTGAAGCTTTCTTT. Amino acid sequence: CASSDLTRGENTEAFF.

This clone was detected only once. The V call is TRBV9, the J call TRBJ2-5; 10 bases line up with TRBD2. Trimming took 4 bases from V and 4 from J; bases not matched to a gene: 7. This CDR3 region has 15 residues. CDR1 SGDLS and CDR2 YYNGEE come from the germline V gene. CDR3 sequence (DNA): TGTGCCAGCAGCCTCGAGCGGGGGGGCCCAGAGACCCAGTACTTC. Its translation is CASSLERGGPETQYF.

This clone occurred once. The chain is built from TRBV6-1 and TRBJ1-5; TRBD1 agrees at 10 bases. The CDR3 is 15 residues long. CDR1 and CDR2 from the germline V gene are MNHNS and SASEGT. Germline trimming cut 3 bases from V and 6 bases from J; bases unmatched to any gene: 5. The CDR3 DNA reads as TGTGCCAGCAGTGACCGGGACAGGGGTTTTCAGCCCCAGCATTTT. The encoded protein is CASSDRDRGFQPQHF.

V usage is TRBV1 and J usage is TRBJ2-7; no DNA check was done on the table's D call, TRBD2. TRBV1 is deemed a pseudogene. This CDR3 is 16 amino acids long. This CDR3 reads CTSTSRKRGGHREQYF. The CDR3 coding sequence is TGCACCAGCACCTCGAGGAAGCGGGGGGGACACAGGGAGCAGTACTTC.

The chain uses TRBV4-2 and TRBJ1-2; D unclear. This CDR3 comprises 14 residues. The ends were cut back, 4 bases at V and 4 bases at J, with 13 bases in the middle. Germline lookup yields CDR1 LGHNA and CDR2 YNFKEQ. The CDR3 protein is CASSPELDGYGYTF. The CDR3 DNA follows: TGTGCCAGCAGCCCGGAGCTGGATGGCTATGGCTACACCTTC.

This clone appeared once. This chain uses TRBV28 with TRBJ2-7, with 7 nucleotides matching TRBD1. Trimming removed 0 bases from V and 7 bases from J; junction bases left unmatched: 9. Germline V gene data show CDR1 as MDHEN and CDR2 as SYDVKM. The CDR3 is 15 amino acids. The CDR3 region has the DNA TGTGCCAGCAGTTTATGGGGGACAGCCGGGATGGAGCAGTACTTC. Residues: CASSLWGTAGMEQYF. Looking up the rest from reference TRBV28 and TRBJ2-7 gives the full variable domain: DVKVTQSSRYLVKRTGEKVFLECVQDMDHENMFWYRQDPGLGLRLIYFSYDVKMKEKGDIPEGYSVSREKKERFSLILESASTNQTSMYLCASSLWGTAGMEQYFGPGTRLTVT.

This clone was detected only once. The chain recombines TRBV12-3 or TRBV12-4 with TRBJ2-2; D may be TRBD1 (6 bases). This CDR3 has 13 residues. Trimming removed 2 bases at V and 6 bases at J, with 7 bases between. Written as DNA, the CDR3 is TGTGCCAGCAGTTTAAGGGGGTCCGGGGAGCTGTTTTTT. Protein sequence: CASSLRGSGELFF.

This clone has only one observation. The V gene is TRBV5-1, the J gene TRBJ2-5; 7 bases map to TRBD1. Looked up from germline, CDR1 is SGHRS and CDR2 is YFSETQ. The length of the CDR3 is 16 residues. The V gene end was trimmed by 4 bases and the J gene end by 0 bases; junction bases not matched to a gene: 9. CDR3 sequence reads: CASSEARDRDQETQYF. Here the CDR3 DNA reads TGCGCCAGCAGCGAAGCCCGGGACAGAGACCAAGAGACCCAGTACTTC.

The chain carries TRBV18 and TRBJ2-7; possible D gene TRBD1, 5 bases. This CDR3 comprises 15 residues. Per germline, CDR1 KGHSH and CDR2 LQKENI. The V gene lost 3 bases and the J gene lost 2 bases, with 14 bases spanning the gap. The CDR3 bases are TGTGCCAGCTCACCGGTTGGGGCCTTAACCTACGAGCAGTACTTC. Its translation: CASSPVGALTYEQYF.

The chain is built from TRBV7-6 and TRBJ2-1; 7 bases match TRBD1. The CDR3 spans 15 residues. With 5 bases clipped from V and 5 bases from J, the junction kept 9 bases outside the gene matches. Germline V gene data show CDR1 as SGHVS and CDR2 as FNYEAQ. The CDR3 bases are TGTGCCAGCAGCCCGATACAGGGGTTCGACAATGAGCAGTTCTTC. It yields the protein CASSPIQGFDNEQFF.

This clone appeared a few times. The sample has other DNA sequences that encode this CDR3 too. J is TRBJ1-6 and V is TRBV9; possibly TRBD1 for D (6 bases). The CDR3 runs 14 residues. From germline, CDR1 is SGDLS and CDR2 YYNGEE. V lost 2 bases to trimming and J lost 4 bases, with 7 bases between them. CDR3 nucleotides: TGTGCCAGCAGCGTGGGACAATATAATTCACCCCTCCACTTT. Translation gives CASSVGQYNSPLHF. The whole variable domain, filled in from reference TRBV9 and TRBJ1-6, reads DSGVTQTPKHLITATGQRVTLRCSPRSGDLSVYWYQQSLDQGLQFLIQYYNGEERAKGNILERFSAQQFPDLHSELNLSSLELGDSALYFCASSVGQYNSPLHFGNGTRLTVT.